This passage covers 5 T cell receptor beta chains from one sample sequenced in a study of shared T cell receptors in the human thymus (dated by TCRdb to the early 2020s). The library was made by the immunoSEQ multiplex PCR assay. TCRdb took over this immuneACCESS table, retaining in-frame rearrangements with V and J assigned. Such tables are incomplete; in checked studies, under half of the missing clones stem from an unresolved V gene, and the remainder is unexplained. Counted in this sample were approximately 490,000 clones; around 82% of them appeared once. The biggest ten clones account for about 0.013% of the sample. The same sample was also used in a study of human thymus T cells.

The sample comprised thymocytes. Every receptor here comes from a boy younger than two with a congenital heart defect. Donor details come from another sample of the same person, matched by shared clones.

The sample holds a few counts of this clone. The rearrangement links TRBV5-1 to TRBJ2-5; D is perhaps TRBD2 (5 bases). Germline V gene lookup returns CDR1 SGHRS and CDR2 YFSETQ. The germline V and J ends were trimmed by 4 bases and 4 bases, with 8 bases remaining between them. The CDR3 is 12 residues long. The CDR3, as DNA: TGCGCCAGCAGCAGCAGCGGAGAGACCCAGTACTTC. This encodes CASSSSGETQYF. The full variable domain, with the rest looked up from reference TRBV5-1 and TRBJ2-5, is KAGVTQTPRYLIKTRGQQVTLSCSPISGHRSVSWYQQTPGQGLQFLFEYFSETQRNKGNFPGRFSGRQFSNSRSEMNVSTLELGDSALYLCASSSSGETQYFGPGTRLLVL.

This clone turned up a few times. The chain combines TRBV28 with TRBJ2-1, with D tentatively TRBD1 (6 bases). Germline V gives CDR1 MDHEN, CDR2 SYDVKM. This CDR3 region has 17 residues. V was cut by 5 bases and J by 1 base, with 18 bases left in between. This CDR3 is CASSRPSDSSSYNEQFF. Written as DNA, the CDR3 is TGTGCCAGCAGTCGGCCTTCGGACAGCTCATCCTACAATGAGCAGTTCTTC.

This chain uses TRBV19 with TRBJ1-5; D is undetermined. The CDR3 consists of 14 residues. In germline, CDR1 is LNHDA, CDR2 SQIVND (reference sequence). V lost 5 bases and J lost 0, with 8 bases in between. The DNA for the CDR3 is TGTGCCAGTAGTCCCACGGTTAGCAATCAGCCCCAGCATTTT. Its translation: CASSPTVSNQPQHF.

This chain connects TRBV10-3 to TRBJ1-1, with D hard to call. Germline values: CDR1 ENHRY, CDR2 SYGVKD. Trimming pared 0 bases from V and 3 bases from J, leaving 5 bases between. The CDR3 loop spans 13 amino acids. The CDR3 nucleotides read TGTGCCATCAGTGAGTCGGCAGACACTGAAGCTTTCTTT. Protein product: CAISESADTEAFF.

The chain is built from TRBV27 and TRBJ2-1; D possibly corresponds to TRBD1 (5 bases). Germline V CDR1 and CDR2: MNHEY, SMNVEV (reference sequence). This CDR3 comprises 15 residues. CDR3 in amino acids: CAGLSVGVRYNEQFF. As DNA, the CDR3 is TGTGCGGGGCTGAGTGTTGGAGTTCGATACAATGAGCAGTTCTTC.